What follows is one T cell receptor (beta chain) and its context. Antigen: not known. The entry originates in a study of early T cells in non-severe SARS-CoV-2 infection. In the study overall: Alpha and beta chains were unpaired, from unsorted whole-blood bulk RNA.

The CDR3 is 16 amino acids. Between the trimmed V and J ends, which lost 1 base and 2 bases, there was a span of 11 bases. Germline CDR1 is LGHDT and CDR2 is YNNKEL (reference sequence). Molecules of cDNA were individually given unique molecular identifiers that were attached to them. Each CDR3 protein is one row after TCRdb ran MiXCR on the 5' RACE reads. The sample lists roughly 86,000 distinct CDR3 sequences, approximately 15% seen once, with 0.58% in the top ten. General observations from the study: Matches to VDJdb favored anti-spike CD8 responses and missed private and CD4 specificities.

Sequenced sample: whole blood. This sequence originates from an adult who was a healthcare worker with PCR-confirmed SARS-CoV-2 infection or an uninfected control (not recorded which). The rearrangement links TRBV3-1 to TRBJ1-4; D gene ambiguous. The CDR3 nucleotides are TGTGCCAGCAGCCAAGTCGCCGGTTCTACTAATGAAAAACTGTTTTTT. This sequence encodes CASSQVAGSTNEKLFF.